Below, one T cell receptor (beta chain) is given with its context. This clone was observed once. The target of this receptor is not known. No base-level quality is on record; no much larger clone is a single base apart. In light of the paper, this sample's time point label describes: baseline before first vaccination. The sample's treatment or condition label is to be understood as: meningococcal conjugate vaccine given as trial control. Vaccinee samples were obtained from the UK trials COV001 and COV002, which included a single-blind randomized controlled phase 2/3 trial of AZD1222 (ChAdOx1 nCoV-19) in healthy adults. For TCRbeta chain sequencing, PBMC samples were collected from trial participants at day 0 and at day 28 after the second dose. The entry originates in a study of T cell responses to AZD1222 COVID-19 vaccine (dated by TCRdb to the early 2020s). A note on the overall study: TCR sequencing covered some 240 trial participants: 200 to 220 given two doses of AZD1222 and around 26 given two doses of MenACWY control vaccine. Trial participants were enrolled by age into 18-55, 56-69 and 70-plus year subgroups, with around 140, 26 and 57 TCR-sequenced participants respectively. Broad study findings and their caveats: After two AZD1222 doses, spike-specific TCR breadth and depth were significantly higher than at day 0 and than in MenACWY recipients. Conclusions about previously exposed vaccinees are limited because only a handful of AZD1222 recipients were SARS-CoV-2 seropositive at baseline. Reportedly, close to half of the unique spike-specific TCRs recognized epitopes lying outside the regions that are mutated in the B.1.351 and B.1.1.7 variants. In the small 56-69-year group, the increase in depth fell short of significance, most likely because of low power. Vaccine-associated CD4 TCRs spanned the whole spike protein, with dominant responses in regions 160-218 and 743-854. Because no day 14 peak-response samples were available, the repertoires could be characterized only after the peak T cell response. Participants were mostly white British and included more females than males, and it was suggested by the authors that clonal diversity may have been underestimated.

The CDR3 regions of human TCRbeta chains were analyzed by immunosequencing. The paper's processing steps were these. TCRs in the repertoires were compared against a reference library of SARS-CoV-2-specific TCRs that had been generated with the MIRA antigen-specificity platform. Breadth was defined as the fraction of unique TCRs that were SARS-CoV-2-associated. Depth was defined as the fraction of total T cells that were SARS-CoV-2-associated. Using the MIRA data, each spike-specific TCR was assigned both to the spike region to which the TCR was reactive and to a CD4 or CD8 class. Log10-transformed breadth and depth values were compared by one-way ANOVA with Sidak's multiple comparisons tests. As stored in TCRdb, this immuneACCESS dataset retains in-frame rearrangements with V and J assigned. A fraction of the clones does not appear; measured against another copy, unresolved V genes explain less than half of the discrepancy, and the remainder lacks a known reason. V and J calls and clone size are those listed in that table; D and trimming were worked out from the DNA. This sample has around 110,000 clones in its table, and 80% to 90% of those were observed once. The ten largest make up roughly 4% of the sample.

The CDR3 covers 15 residues, taking in both the cysteine and the phenylalanine. The DNA shown is the 45-base CDR3, in frame from base 1. For CDR1 and CDR2, the germline V gene lists SQVTM and ANQGSEA. V loses 4 bases of germline sequence and J loses 2 bases, and the interval between the two ends is 14 bases. This sample comprised peripheral blood, obtained on day 0 of MenACWY control vaccination. This clonotype was obtained from an adult in good health. The V and J segments used are TRBV29-1 and TRBJ2-2; the best D guess is TRBD2, with 5 bases matching. The nucleotide sequence reads as follows: TGCAGCGTTGGAGGCGGGTACGGAAACACCGGGGAGCTGTTTTTT. Its protein product is CSVGGGYGNTGELFF.